Each of the 15 T cell receptor beta chains below was sequenced from the same sample in a study of T cells expressing NK-cell markers. For each CDR3 protein, TCRdb gives one entry from its re-call of the 5' RACE reads, without DNA. The sample data list about 460,000 distinct CDR3 sequences. Sequenced sample: blood T cells: a sorted CD56 or NKG2C T cell subset, CD4+ or CD8+ T cells, or bulk PBMC T cells (not recorded which). Receptors were obtained from a woman between 45 and 60 years old in good health.

V and J are TRBV18 and TRBJ2-3; checking the TCRdb D call of TRBD2 is not possible without DNA. Germline V gene data show CDR1 as KGHSH and CDR2 as LQKENI. This CDR3 is built from 17 residues. The CDR3 loop is CASSPSILAGVTDTQYF.

This sequence joins TRBV5-6 and TRBJ1-1; TCRdb reports TRBD1, a call that lacks DNA to check it against. CDR3 size: 14 residues. The germline CDR1 and CDR2 sequences are SGHDT and YYEEEE. The CDR3 is CASSLPPPRTEAFF.

The chain links TRBV29-1 to TRBJ2-1; TCRdb indicates TRBD2, and absent DNA this call remains unverified. Looked up from germline, CDR1 is SQVTM and CDR2 is ANQGSEA. This CDR3 is built from 14 residues. CDR3 residues: CSVILAGNYNEQFF.

The chain employs TRBV7-8 and TRBJ2-3. CDR1 is SGHVS and CDR2 is FQNEAQ in the germline V gene. The length of the CDR3 is 15 residues. The CDR3 is CASRKTSKSTDTQYF. Drawing the rest from reference TRBV7-8 and TRBJ2-3, the complete variable domain is GAGVSQSPRYKVAKRGQDVALRCDPISGHVSLFWYQQALGQGPEFLTYFQNEAQLDKSGLPSDRFFAERPEGSVSTLKIQRTQQEDSAVYLCASRKTSKSTDTQYFGPGTRLTVL.

The chain couples TRBV20-1 to TRBJ1-2; the D call from TCRdb, TRBD1, cannot be confirmed without DNA. The CDR3 has 13 residues. Germline lookup yields CDR1 DFQATT and CDR2 SNEGSKA (reference sequence). CDR3 sequence: CSAPSGSGGGYTF.

The V gene is TRBV18, the J gene TRBJ1-5; TCRdb selects TRBD1, and the lack of DNA leaves this call unchecked. This CDR3 region has 14 residues. Germline lookup yields CDR1 KGHSH and CDR2 LQKENI. CDR3 amino acids: CASSSSGVRQPQHF.

The CDR3 loop is CASRKLVQPQHF. The chain is built from TRBV19 and TRBJ1-5. The CDR3 is made up of 12 amino acids. Germline V lookup: CDR1 LNHDA, CDR2 SQIVND (reference sequence). The full variable domain, in which reference TRBV19 and TRBJ1-5 provide the parts outside the CDR3, is DGGITQSPKYLFRKEGQNVTLSCEQNLNHDAMYWYRQDPGQGLRLIYYSQIVNDFQKGDIAEGYSVSREKKESFPLTVTSAQKNPTAFYLCASRKLVQPQHFGDGTRLSIL.

The chain carries TRBV5-1 and TRBJ2-5; TCRdb names TRBD2, which stays unverified in the absence of DNA. This CDR3 is built from 15 residues. CDR1 and CDR2 from the germline V gene are SGHRS and YFSETQ. This CDR3 reads CASSHRGTHQETQYF.

This chain uses TRBV5-1 with TRBJ1-5. The CDR3 sequence is 16 residues long. CDR1 and CDR2 (germline): SGHRS, YFSETQ. CDR3 amino acids: CASSLALGGDNQPQHF.

The rearrangement joins TRBV20-1 to TRBJ2-6; with no DNA, the TCRdb D assignment of TRBD2 cannot be verified. Germline CDR1 reads DFQATT; CDR2 reads SNEGSKA (reference sequence). This CDR3 comprises 17 residues. The CDR3 protein is CSAESRDWYSGANVLTF.

The chain links TRBV7-9 to TRBJ2-3; TCRdb proposes TRBD2, but this gene call is untestable without DNA. This CDR3 has 16 amino acids. Looked up from germline, CDR1 is SEHNR and CDR2 is FQNEAQ (reference sequence). The CDR3 sequence is CASSRTVSGRKDTQYF.

This chain links TRBV11-2 with TRBJ2-5; the D call from TCRdb, TRBD2, cannot be confirmed without DNA. Germline values: CDR1 SGHAT, CDR2 FQNNGV. The CDR3 sequence is 14 residues long. The CDR3 reads CASSLRGFAETQYF.

The rearrangement joins TRBV7-9 to TRBJ2-5; TCRdb returns TRBD1, unconfirmable since there is no DNA. The CDR3 has 16 residues. Per germline, CDR1 SEHNR and CDR2 FQNEAQ (reference sequence). This CDR3 reads CASSLGPATVQETQYF.

The V gene is TRBV28, the J gene TRBJ2-7; the TCRdb call, TRBD1, lacks DNA for checking. The V gene's germline CDR1 is MDHEN and CDR2 SYDVKM. CDR3 length equals 12 residues. CDR3 sequence reads: CASSMTGVAWYF.

J is TRBJ2-2 and V is TRBV3-1. The germline gives CDR1 LGHDT, CDR2 YNNKEL (reference sequence). The CDR3 is made up of 15 amino acids. The CDR3 reads CASSQEAGYGELFFF.